This T cell receptor (beta chain) is drawn from a study of T cells in Graves' hyperthyroidism and ophthalmopathy. Whole-study findings and limits: The blood repertoire included most of the expanded thyroid clonotypes above 0.001.

Patients aged 18 to 65 with hyperthyroidism were newly diagnosed, with duration under 2 months. Together with thyroid ultrasound, orbital computed tomography, serum thyroxine and TRAb, clinical symptoms were used for diagnoses. Fresh 10 ml peripheral blood yielded PBMCs. This clonotype was counted at least ten times. Its specificity is not known. RNA transcripts gave rise to amplified TCR beta CDR3 regions. TCR CDR3 underwent first-round RT-PCR with the HTBI primer set. A single record per CDR3 protein comes from TCRdb applying MiXCR to the multiplex PCR reads. The table lists more than 550,000 distinct CDR3 sequences, approximately 19% of them singletons. The material sequenced was blood. This TCR came from a woman in her forties or fifties with Graves' hyperthyroidism that later progressed to Graves' ophthalmopathy.

The CDR3 nucleotides read TGCAGTGCCTATGGGACGGAGGCTTCCGGAGATACGCAGTATTTT. Encoded protein: CSAYGTEASGDTQYF. The chain couples TRBV20-1 to TRBJ2-3, with D perhaps being TRBD1 or TRBD2 (5 bases each). CDR3 length: 15 residues. The V gene's germline CDR1 is DFQATT and CDR2 SNEGSKA (reference sequence). The V gene lost 6 bases and the J gene lost 5 bases, with 21 bases spanning the gap.